This T cell receptor (beta chain) was recorded in a study of blood T cells in healthy people across ages. Primed by a sample-barcoded 5' primer and a J-beta primer mix, a second PCR proceeded for 7 to 11 cycles. TCRdb redid the calling of the 5' RACE reads with MiXCR, one entry per CDR3 protein. This table holds about 1 million distinct CDR3 sequences, around 45% found once. Sequencing was done on a sample of blood. The receptor comes from a woman aged 60 to 75 in good health.

The chain's CDR3 is CASSLNSINNEQYF. In nucleotides, the CDR3 is TGCGCCAGCAGCTTGAATAGTATCAACAATGAGCAGTACTTC. V is TRBV5-1 and J is TRBJ2-5, with no clear D. Germline V gene data show CDR1 as SGHRS and CDR2 as YFSETQ. V lost 1 base, J lost 11 bases, and 18 bases lay in between. The CDR3 has 14 amino acids. The full variable domain, with the rest looked up from reference TRBV5-1 and TRBJ2-5, is KAGVTQTPRYLIKTRGQQVTLSCSPISGHRSVSWYQQTPGQGLQFLFEYFSETQRNKGNFPGRFSGRQFSNSRSEMNVSTLELGDSALYLCASSLNSINNEQYFGPGTRLLVL.